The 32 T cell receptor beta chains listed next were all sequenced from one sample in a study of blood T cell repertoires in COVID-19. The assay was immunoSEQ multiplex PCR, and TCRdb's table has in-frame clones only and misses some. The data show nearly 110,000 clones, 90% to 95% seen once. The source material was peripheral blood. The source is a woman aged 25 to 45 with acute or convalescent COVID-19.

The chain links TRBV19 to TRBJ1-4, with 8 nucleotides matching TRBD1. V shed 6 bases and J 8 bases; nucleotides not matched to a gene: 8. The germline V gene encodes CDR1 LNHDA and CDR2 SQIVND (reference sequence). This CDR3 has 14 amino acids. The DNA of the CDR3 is TGTGCCAGTAGAACTGGACAGGGCGGCGAAAAACTGTTTTTT. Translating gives CASRTGQGGEKLFF.

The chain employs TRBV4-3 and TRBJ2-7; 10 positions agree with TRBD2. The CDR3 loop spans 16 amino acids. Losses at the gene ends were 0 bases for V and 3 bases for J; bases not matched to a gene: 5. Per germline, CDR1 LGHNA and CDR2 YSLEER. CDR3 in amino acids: CASSQDLLAGSYEQYF. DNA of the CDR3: TGCGCCAGCAGCCAAGATCTACTAGCGGGGAGCTACGAGCAGTACTTC.

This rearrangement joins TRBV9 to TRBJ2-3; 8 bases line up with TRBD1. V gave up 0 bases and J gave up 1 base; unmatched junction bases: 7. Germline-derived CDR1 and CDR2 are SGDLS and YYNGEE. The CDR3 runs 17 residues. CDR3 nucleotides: TGTGCCAGCAGCGTAGACCCGGACAGGGCACGCACAGATACGCAGTATTTT. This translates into CASSVDPDRARTDTQYF.

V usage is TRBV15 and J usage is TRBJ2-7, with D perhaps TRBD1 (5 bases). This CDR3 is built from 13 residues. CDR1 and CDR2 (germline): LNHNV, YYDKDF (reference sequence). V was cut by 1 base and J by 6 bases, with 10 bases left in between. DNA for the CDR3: TGTGCCACCAGCAGAGTAGGGGCTTCCGAGCAGTACTTC. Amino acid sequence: CATSRVGASEQYF. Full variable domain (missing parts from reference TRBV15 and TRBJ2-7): DAMVIQNPRYQVTQFGKPVTLSCSQTLNHNVMYWYQQKSSQAPKLLFHYYDKDFNNEADTPDNFQSRRPNTSFCFLDIRSPGLGDTAMYLCATSRVGASEQYFGPGTRLTVT.

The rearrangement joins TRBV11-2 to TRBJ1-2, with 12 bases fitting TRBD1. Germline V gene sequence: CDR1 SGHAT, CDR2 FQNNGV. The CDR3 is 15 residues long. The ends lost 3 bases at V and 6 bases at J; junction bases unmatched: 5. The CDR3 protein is CASSFYGTGGDGYTF. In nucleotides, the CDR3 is TGTGCCAGCAGCTTTTACGGGACAGGGGGCGATGGCTACACCTTC.

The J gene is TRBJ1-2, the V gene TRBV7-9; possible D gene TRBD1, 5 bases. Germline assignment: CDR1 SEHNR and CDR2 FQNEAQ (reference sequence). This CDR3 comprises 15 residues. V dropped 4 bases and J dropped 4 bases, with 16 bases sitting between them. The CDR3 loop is CASSSRVDSPYGYTF. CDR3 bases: TGTGCCAGCAGCTCCAGGGTCGATTCACCCTATGGCTACACCTTC.

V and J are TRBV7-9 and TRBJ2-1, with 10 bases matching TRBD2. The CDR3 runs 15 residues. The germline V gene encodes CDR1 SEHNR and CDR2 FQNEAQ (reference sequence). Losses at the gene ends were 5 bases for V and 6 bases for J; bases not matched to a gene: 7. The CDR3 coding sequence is TGTGCCAGCAGCAGTCCGGGACTAGCGTCCAATGAGCAGTTCTTC. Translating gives CASSSPGLASNEQFF.

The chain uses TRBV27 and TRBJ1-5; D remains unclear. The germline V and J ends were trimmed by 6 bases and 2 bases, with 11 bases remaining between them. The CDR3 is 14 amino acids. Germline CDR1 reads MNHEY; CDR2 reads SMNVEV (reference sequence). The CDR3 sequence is CASRRTAGNQPQHF. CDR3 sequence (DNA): TGTGCCAGCAGGCGTACGGCGGGCAATCAGCCCCAGCATTTT.

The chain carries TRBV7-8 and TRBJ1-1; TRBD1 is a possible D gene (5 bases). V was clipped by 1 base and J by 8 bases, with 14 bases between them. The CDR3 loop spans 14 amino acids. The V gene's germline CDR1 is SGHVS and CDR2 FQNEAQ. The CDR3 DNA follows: TGTGCCAGCAGCTTAGACCCCCTCAGGGCGGAAGCTTTCTTT. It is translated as CASSLDPLRAEAFF.

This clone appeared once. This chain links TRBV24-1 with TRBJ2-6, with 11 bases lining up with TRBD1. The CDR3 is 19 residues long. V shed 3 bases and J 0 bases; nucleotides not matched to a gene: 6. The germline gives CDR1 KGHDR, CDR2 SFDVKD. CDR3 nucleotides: TGTGCCACCAGTGATCGGGACAGGGGGGCCATCTCTGGGGCCAACGTCCTGACTTTC. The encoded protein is CATSDRDRGAISGANVLTF.

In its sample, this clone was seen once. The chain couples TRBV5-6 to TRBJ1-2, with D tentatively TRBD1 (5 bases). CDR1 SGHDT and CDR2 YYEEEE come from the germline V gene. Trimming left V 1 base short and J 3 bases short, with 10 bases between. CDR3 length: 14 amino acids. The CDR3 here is CASSLTQGYYGYTF. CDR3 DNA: TGTGCCAGCAGCTTGACCCAGGGATACTATGGCTACACCTTC.

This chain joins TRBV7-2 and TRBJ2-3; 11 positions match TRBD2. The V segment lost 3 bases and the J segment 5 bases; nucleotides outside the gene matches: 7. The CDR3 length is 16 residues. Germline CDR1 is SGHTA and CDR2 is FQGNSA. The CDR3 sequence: CASSLNSGRAGDTQYF. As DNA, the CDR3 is TGTGCCAGCAGCTTGAATAGCGGGAGGGCGGGAGATACGCAGTATTTT.

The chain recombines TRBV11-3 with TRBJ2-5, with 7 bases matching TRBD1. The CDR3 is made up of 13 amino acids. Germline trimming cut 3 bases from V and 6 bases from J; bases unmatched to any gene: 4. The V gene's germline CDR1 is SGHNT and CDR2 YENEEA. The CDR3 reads CASSFGQAKTQYF. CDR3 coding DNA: TGTGCCAGCAGCTTCGGACAGGCAAAGACCCAGTACTTC.

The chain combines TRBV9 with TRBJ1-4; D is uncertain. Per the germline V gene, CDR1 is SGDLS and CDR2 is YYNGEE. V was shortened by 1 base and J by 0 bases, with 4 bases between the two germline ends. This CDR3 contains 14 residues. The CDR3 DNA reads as TGTGCCAGCAGCGTATCCGCAACTAATGAAAAACTGTTTTTT. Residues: CASSVSATNEKLFF.

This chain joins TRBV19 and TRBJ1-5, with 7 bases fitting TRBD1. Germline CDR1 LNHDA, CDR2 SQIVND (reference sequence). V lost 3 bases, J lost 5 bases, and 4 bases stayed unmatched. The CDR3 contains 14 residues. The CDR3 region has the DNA TGTGCCAGTAGTATCTGGACAGGTGATCAGCCCCAGCATTTT. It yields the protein CASSIWTGDQPQHF.

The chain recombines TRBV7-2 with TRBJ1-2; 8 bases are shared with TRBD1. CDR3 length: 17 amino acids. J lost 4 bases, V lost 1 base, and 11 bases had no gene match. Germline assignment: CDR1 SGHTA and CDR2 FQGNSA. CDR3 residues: CASSLVTGQGTAYGYTF. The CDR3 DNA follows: TGTGCCAGCAGCTTAGTGACTGGACAGGGTACGGCCTATGGCTACACCTTC.

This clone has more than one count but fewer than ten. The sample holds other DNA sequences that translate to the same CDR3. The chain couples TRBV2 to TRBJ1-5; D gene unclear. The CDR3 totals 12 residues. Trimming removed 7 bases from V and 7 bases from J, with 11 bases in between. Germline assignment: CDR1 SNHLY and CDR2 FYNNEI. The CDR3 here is CASKRAGQPQHF. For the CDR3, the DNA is TGTGCCAGCAAAAGGGCGGGACAGCCCCAGCATTTT.

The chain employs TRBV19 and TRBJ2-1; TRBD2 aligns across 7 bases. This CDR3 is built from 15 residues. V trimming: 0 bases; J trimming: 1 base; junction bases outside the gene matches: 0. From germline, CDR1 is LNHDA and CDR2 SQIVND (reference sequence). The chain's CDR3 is CASSIEGGSYNEQFF. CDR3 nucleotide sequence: TGTGCCAGTAGTATAGAGGGAGGGTCCTACAATGAGCAGTTCTTC.

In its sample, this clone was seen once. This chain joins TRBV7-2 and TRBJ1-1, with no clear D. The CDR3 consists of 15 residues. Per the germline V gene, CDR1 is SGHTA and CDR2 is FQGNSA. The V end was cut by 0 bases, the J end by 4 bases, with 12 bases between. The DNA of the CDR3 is TGTGCCAGCAGCTTAGCCCCCGGGGTTAGCACTGAAGCTTTCTTT. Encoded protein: CASSLAPGVSTEAFF.

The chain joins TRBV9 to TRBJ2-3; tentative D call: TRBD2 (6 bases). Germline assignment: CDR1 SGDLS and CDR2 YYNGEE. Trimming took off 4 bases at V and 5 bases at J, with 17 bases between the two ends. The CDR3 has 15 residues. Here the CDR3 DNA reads TGTGCCAGCAGCCCATCCGGGAGTTGGCGAGATACGCAGTATTTT. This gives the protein CASSPSGSWRDTQYF. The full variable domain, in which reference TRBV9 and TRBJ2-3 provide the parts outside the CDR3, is DSGVTQTPKHLITATGQRVTLRCSPRSGDLSVYWYQQSLDQGLQFLIQYYNGEERAKGNILERFSAQQFPDLHSELNLSSLELGDSALYFCASSPSGSWRDTQYFGPGTRLTVL.

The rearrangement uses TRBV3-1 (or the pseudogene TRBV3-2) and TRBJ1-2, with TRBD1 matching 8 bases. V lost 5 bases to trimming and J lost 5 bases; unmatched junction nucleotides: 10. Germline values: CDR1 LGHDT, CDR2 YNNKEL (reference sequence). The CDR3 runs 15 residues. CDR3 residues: CASSSKGDRLYGYTF. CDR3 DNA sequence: TGTGCCAGCAGCTCCAAAGGGGACAGGTTATATGGCTACACCTTC.

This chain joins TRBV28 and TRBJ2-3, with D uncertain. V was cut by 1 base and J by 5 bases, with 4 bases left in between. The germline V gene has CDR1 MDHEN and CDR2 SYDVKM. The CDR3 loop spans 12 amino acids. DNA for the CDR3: TGTGCCAGCAGTTTATCTGTAGATACGCAGTATTTT. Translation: CASSLSVDTQYF.

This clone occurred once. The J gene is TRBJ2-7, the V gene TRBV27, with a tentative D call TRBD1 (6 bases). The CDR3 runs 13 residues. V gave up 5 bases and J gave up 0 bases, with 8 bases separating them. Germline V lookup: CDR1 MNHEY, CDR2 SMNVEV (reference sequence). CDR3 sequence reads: CASSTGSSYEQYF. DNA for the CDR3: TGTGCCAGCAGTACAGGGAGCTCCTACGAGCAGTACTTC.

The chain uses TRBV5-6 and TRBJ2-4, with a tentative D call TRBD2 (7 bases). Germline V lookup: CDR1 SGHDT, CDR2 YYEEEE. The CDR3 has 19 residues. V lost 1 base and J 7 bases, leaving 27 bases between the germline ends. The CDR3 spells CASSLYGGIRAGVDNIQYF. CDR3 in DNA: TGTGCCAGCAGCTTGTACGGGGGGATTAGGGCAGGGGTAGACAACATTCAGTACTTC.

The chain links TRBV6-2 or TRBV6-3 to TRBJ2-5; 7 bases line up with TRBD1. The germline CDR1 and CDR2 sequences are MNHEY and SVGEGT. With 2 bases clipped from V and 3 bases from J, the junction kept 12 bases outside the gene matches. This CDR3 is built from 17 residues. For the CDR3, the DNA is TGTGCCAGCAGTTACGTATTAAGGGGGCAGTTTGAAGAGACCCAGTACTTC. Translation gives CASSYVLRGQFEETQYF.

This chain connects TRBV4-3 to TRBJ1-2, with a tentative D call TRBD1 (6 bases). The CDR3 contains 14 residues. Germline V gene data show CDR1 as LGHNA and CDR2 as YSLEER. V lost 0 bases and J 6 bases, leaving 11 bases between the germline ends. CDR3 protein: CASSQDWTEDGYTF. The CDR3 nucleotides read TGCGCCAGCAGCCAAGATTGGACAGAAGATGGCTACACCTTC.

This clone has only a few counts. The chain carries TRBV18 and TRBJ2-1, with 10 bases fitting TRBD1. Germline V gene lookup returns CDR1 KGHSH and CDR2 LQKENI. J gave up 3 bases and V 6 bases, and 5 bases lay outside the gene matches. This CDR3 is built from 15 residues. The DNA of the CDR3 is TGTGCCAGCTCCCCCGGGACAGGGGTCTACAATGAGCAGTTCTTC. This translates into CASSPGTGVYNEQFF.

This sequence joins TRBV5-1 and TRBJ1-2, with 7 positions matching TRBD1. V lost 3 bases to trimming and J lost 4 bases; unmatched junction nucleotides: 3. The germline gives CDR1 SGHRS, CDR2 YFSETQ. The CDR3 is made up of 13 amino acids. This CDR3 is CASSYDRAYGYTF. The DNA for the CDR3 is TGCGCCAGCAGCTACGACAGGGCCTATGGCTACACCTTC.

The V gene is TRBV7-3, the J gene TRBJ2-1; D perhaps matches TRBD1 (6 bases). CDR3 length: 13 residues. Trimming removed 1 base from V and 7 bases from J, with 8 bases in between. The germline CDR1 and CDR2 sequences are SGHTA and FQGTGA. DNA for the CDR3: TGTGCCAGCAGCTTAATACAGGGAAATGAGCAGTTCTTC. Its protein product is CASSLIQGNEQFF.

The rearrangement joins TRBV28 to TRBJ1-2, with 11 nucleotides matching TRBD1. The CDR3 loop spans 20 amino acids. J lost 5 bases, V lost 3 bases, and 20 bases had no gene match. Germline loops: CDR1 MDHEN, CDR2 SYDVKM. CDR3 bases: TGTGCCAGCAGTTTCGGGGTACTCCCTAATTCGGACAGGGGGCAGTATGGCTACACCTTC. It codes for CASSFGVLPNSDRGQYGYTF.

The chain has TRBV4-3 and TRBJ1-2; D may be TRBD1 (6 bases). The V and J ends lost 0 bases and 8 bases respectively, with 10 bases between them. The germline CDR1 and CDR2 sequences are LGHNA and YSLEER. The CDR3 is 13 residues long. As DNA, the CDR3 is TGCGCCAGCAGCCAAGACTCAGGGGCCGGCTACACCTTC. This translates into CASSQDSGAGYTF.

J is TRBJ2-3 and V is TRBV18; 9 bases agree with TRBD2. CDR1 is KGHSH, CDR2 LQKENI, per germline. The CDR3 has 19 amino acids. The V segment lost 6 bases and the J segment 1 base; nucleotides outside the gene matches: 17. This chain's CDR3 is CASSKSLLAGWQGTDTQYF. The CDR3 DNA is TGTGCCAGCTCCAAATCACTTCTAGCGGGGTGGCAAGGCACAGATACGCAGTATTTT.